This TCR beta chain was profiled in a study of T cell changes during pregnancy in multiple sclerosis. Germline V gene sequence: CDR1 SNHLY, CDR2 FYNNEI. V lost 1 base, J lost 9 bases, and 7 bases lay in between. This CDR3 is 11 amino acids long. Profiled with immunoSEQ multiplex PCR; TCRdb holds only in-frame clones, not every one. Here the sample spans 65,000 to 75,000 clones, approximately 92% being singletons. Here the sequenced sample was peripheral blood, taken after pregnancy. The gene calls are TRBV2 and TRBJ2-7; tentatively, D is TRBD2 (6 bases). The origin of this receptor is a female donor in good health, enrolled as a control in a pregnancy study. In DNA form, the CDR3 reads TGTGCCAGCAGTGAAGAGGGAGGGCAGTACTTC. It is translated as CASSEEGGQYF.